The T cell receptor beta chain described here comes from a study of cytomegalovirus exposure and HLA in healthy donors. Study conclusions and caveats: Most CMV-associated TCR beta chains were later found to appear HLA-restricted.

Both 60 Vbeta primers and 13 Jbeta primers went into the PCR. Libraries were prepared by immunoSEQ multiplex PCR; TCRdb keeps only in-frame clonotypes and omits some of them. The top ten clones hold approximately 8% of a sample with some 99,000 clones, around 73% of them seen once. Note on this clone: Its specificity is not known.

The V end lost 6 bases, the J end lost 0 bases, and 19 bases lay between the germline ends. This CDR3 comprises 16 residues. The germline gives CDR1 SQVTM, CDR2 ANQGSEA. This TCR derives from a man aged 40-50 years in good health and CMV-seronegative. The sample was PBMCs. The V call is TRBV29-1, the J call TRBJ2-3; D is possibly TRBD1 (6 bases). The CDR3, as DNA: TGCAGCGTGGATGACAGGACCGTCCTTAGCACAGATACGCAGTATTTT. Its protein product is CSVDDRTVLSTDTQYF.